The T cell receptor (beta chain) under discussion was sequenced for a study of untreated major depressive disorder (dated by TCRdb to the late 2010s). Regarding the research as a whole: In this cross-sectional case-control comparison, antidepressant-free major depressive disorder patients and individually matched non-depressed controls were compared on T cell phenotype and TCR repertoire. The TCRbeta sequencing followed up on differences in Vbeta 5.1, Vbeta 11 and Vbeta 22 usage that flow cytometry had shown in the whole cohort. Summary of the overall study and its limitations: Strict matching and exclusion criteria produced a comparatively small study sample, limiting generalizability of findings. The top five TRBV05-01 clones in every sequenced subject were all private clones. The sequencing comparisons used one-tailed planned tests on only three preselected Vbeta families. In the sequencing data, TRBV25-01 and TRBV02-01 usage was found to follow the flow-cytometry pattern, although statistical significance was not reached. Sequencing confirmed higher TRBV05-01 (Vbeta 5.1) usage among CD4+ T cells of depressed patients than controls, with p = 0.040 in a one-tailed test.

Each depressed patient was matched pairwise with a non-depressed control on sex, age, current smoking status and body mass index. Every participant in the study was of European descent. Controls scored 5 or less on the Quick Inventory of Depressive Symptoms-Self Report and had no mood disorder, either currently or at any point in their lifetime. Major medical conditions, Axis I/II comorbidities, regular medication or illicit drug use, and drinking over 100 g alcohol weekly were applied as exclusion criteria for all participants. From each participant, around 29 ml of peripheral blood was collected into EDTA tubes. Using the BD IMag Human CD4 T Lymphocyte Enrichment Set, CD4+ T cells were purified from thawed PBMCs via magnetic negative selection. Flow cytometry confirmed that the CD4+ enrichment method typically gave around 95% purity. A subgroup of about 5 case-control pairs, selected blind to chemokine receptor expression and flow-cytometric repertoire skewing results, was subjected to TCRbeta sequencing. Every blood sample was taken in the morning at 8:00 a.m., and Ficoll-Hypaque gradient centrifugation was used to isolate PBMCs. PBMCs were cryopreserved by gradual cooling to -80°C and stored in liquid nitrogen until assayed.

Regarding this clone: Its antigen is not yet known. There are no base qualities to consult, and no much larger clone falls within one base. Other DNA sequences in the sample encode the same CDR3.

Between the V and J ends, shortened by 5 bases and 1 base respectively, the junction contains 3 bases. The germline V gene specifies SGHTA as CDR1 and FQGNSA as CDR2. The CDR3, from cysteine to phenylalanine, totals 11 residues. Only the CDR3 DNA stays, 33 bases, in frame from base 1. The Qiagen DNeasy Blood and Tissue Kit was used to extract total genomic DNA from purified CD4+ T cells. Following immunoSEQ immunosequencing protocols, the TCRbeta CDR3 region, as defined by IMGT, was amplified and sequenced. The source study handled its data this way. Raw sequence data were preprocessed by the immunoSEQ service for PCR and sequencing error correction. The sequence data were loaded into the immunoSEQ Analyzer and then analyzed further using VDJtools v1.0.7. The paired Wilcoxon signed-rank test was used to test differences between patients and controls. In TCRdb, the immuneACCESS table is reduced to in-frame sequences with V and J assigned. These tables do not hold every clone; where another copy was compared, an unresolved V gene accounts for under half, and the others remain unexplained. V, J and clone size are those of that table, while D and trimming were read from the DNA. The sample table holds about 21,000 clones, of which approximately 89% were seen once. The top ten clones comprise less than 0.6% of the sample.

Sequenced: CD4+ T cells from PBMCs. In this chain, TRBV7-2 is recombined with TRBJ2-7; the D gene remains uncertain. The TCR sequence derives from a woman in her thirties or forties in good health. The CDR3 protein: CASSLSYEQYF. The bases are TGTGCCAGCAGCCTGTCCTACGAGCAGTACTTC.